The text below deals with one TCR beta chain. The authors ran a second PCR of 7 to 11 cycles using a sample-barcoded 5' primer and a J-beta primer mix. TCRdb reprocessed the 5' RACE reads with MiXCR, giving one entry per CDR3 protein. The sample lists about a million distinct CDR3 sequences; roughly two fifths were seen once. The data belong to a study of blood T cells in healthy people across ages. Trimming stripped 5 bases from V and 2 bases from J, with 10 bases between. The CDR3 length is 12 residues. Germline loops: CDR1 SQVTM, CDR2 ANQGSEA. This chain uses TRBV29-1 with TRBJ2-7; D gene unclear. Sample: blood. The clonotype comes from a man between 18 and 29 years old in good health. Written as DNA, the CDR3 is TGCAGCGTTCGGGTCAGCACCTACGAGCAGTACTTC. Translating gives CSVRVSTYEQYF.